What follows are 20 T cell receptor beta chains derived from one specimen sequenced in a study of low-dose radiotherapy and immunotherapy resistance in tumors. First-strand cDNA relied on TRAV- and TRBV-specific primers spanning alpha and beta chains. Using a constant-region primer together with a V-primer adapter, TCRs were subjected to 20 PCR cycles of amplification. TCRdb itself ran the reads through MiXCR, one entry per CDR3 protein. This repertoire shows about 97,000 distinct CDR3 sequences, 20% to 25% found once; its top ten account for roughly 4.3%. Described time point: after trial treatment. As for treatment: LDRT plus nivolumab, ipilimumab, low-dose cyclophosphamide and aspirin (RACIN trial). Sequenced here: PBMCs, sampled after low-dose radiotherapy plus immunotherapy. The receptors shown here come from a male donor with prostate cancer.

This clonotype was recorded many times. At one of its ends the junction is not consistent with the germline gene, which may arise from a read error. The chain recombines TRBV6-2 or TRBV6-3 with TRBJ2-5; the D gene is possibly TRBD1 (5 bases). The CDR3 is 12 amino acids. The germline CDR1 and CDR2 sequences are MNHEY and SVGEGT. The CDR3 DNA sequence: TGCGCTAAAGGGGCGTACCAAGAGACCCAGTACTTC. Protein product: CAKGAYQETQYF.

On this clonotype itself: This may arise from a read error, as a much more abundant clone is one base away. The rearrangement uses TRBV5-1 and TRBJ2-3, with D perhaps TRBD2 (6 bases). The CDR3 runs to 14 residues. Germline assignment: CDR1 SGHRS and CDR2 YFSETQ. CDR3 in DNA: TGCGCCAGCAGCTTGGGGGACTTAACAGATATGCAGTATTTT. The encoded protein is CASSLGDLTDMQYF.

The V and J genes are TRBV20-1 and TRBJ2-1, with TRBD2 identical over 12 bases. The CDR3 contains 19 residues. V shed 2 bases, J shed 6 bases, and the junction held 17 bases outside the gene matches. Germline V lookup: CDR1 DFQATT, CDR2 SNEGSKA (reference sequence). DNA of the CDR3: TGCAGTGCTAGAACCCGAGGACTAGCGGGGAACAGCAGAGGCAATGAGCAGTTCTTC. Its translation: CSARTRGLAGNSRGNEQFF.

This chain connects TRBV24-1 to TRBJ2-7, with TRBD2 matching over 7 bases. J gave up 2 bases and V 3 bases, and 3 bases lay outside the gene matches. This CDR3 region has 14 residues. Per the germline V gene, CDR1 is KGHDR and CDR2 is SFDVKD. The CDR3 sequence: CATSDGEGTYEQYF. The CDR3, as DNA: TGTGCCACCAGTGATGGGGAGGGCACCTACGAGCAGTACTTC.

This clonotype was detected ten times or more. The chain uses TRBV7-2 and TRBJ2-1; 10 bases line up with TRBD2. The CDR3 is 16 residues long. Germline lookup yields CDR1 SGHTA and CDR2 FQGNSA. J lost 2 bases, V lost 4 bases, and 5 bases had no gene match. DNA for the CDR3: TGTGCCAGCAGCTGGGCTAGCGGGGGAACCTACAATGAGCAGTTCTTC. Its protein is CASSWASGGTYNEQFF.

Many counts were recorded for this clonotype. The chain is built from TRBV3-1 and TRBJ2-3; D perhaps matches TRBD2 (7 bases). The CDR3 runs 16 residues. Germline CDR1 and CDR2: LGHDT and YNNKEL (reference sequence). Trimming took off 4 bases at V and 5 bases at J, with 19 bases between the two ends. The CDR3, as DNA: TGTGCCAGCAGCCCAATCTTTGGGGGGGCAGTAGATACGCAGTATTTT. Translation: CASSPIFGGAVDTQYF.

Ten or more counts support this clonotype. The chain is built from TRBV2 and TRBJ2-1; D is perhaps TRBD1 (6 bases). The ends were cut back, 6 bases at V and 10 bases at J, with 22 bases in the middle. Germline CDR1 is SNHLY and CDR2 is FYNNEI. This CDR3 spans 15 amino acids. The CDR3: CASSRAIVGAREQFF. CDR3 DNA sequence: TGTGCCAGCAGCCGGGCTATTGTGGGGGCACGGGAGCAGTTCTTC.

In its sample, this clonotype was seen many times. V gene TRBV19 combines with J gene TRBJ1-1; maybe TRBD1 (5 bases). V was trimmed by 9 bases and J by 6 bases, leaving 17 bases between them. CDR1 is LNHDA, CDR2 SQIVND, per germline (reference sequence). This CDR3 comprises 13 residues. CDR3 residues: CASKGTRTSEAFF. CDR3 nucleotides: TGTGCCAGCAAGGGCACCCGGACATCTGAAGCTTTCTTT. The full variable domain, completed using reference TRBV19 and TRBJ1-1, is DGGITQSPKYLFRKEGQNVTLSCEQNLNHDAMYWYRQDPGQGLRLIYYSQIVNDFQKGDIAEGYSVSREKKESFPLTVTSAQKNPTAFYLCASKGTRTSEAFFGQGTRLTVV.

Here the CDR3 DNA reads TGTGCCAGCAGTTTAATAGCAGGCCCCGACTATGGCTACACCTTC. Translated: CASSLIAGPDYGYTF. V usage is TRBV27 and J usage is TRBJ1-2, with D uncertain. CDR1 and CDR2 (germline): MNHEY, SMNVEV (reference sequence). This CDR3 has 15 amino acids. V was trimmed by 2 bases and J by 3 bases, leaving 13 bases between them.

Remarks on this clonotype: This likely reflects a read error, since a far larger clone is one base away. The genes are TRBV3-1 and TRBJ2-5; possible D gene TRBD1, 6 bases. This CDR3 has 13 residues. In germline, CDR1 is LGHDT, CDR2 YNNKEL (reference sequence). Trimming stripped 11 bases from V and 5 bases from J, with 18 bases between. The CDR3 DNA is TGTGCCGGAAACCGGAGCCAGGGGGAGACCCAGTACTTC. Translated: CAGNRSQGETQYF.

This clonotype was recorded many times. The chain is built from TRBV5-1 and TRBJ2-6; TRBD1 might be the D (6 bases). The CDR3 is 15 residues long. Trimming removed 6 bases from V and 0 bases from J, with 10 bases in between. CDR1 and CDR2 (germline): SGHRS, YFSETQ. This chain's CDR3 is CASTVDSSGANVLTF. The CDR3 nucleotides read TGCGCCAGCACTGTGGACAGCTCTGGGGCCAACGTCCTGACTTTC.

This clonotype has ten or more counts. The CDR3 DNA is TGTGCCAGCAGTGTGCTAGGGGGCGGGGGCGACATGGCCCAGCATTTT. It encodes CASSVLGGGGDMAQHF. This chain joins TRBV2 and TRBJ1-5; 7 bases fit TRBD1. Germline lookup yields CDR1 SNHLY and CDR2 FYNNEI. The V segment lost 4 bases and the J segment 11 bases; nucleotides outside the gene matches: 17. This CDR3 has 16 amino acids. The full variable domain, with the rest looked up from reference TRBV2 and TRBJ1-5, is EPEVTQTPSHQVTQMGQEVILRCVPISNHLYFYWYRQILGQKVEFLVSFYNNEISEKSEIFDDQFSVERPDGSNFTLKIRSTKLEDSAMYFCASSVLGGGGDMAQHFGDGTRLSIL.

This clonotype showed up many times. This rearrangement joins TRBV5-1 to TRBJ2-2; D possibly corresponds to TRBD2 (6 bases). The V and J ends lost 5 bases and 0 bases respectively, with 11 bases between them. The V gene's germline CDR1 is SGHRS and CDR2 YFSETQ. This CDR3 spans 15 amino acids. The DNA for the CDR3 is TGCGCCAGCAGGACCTCGGGAGCGAACACCGGGGAGCTGTTTTTT. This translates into CASRTSGANTGELFF.

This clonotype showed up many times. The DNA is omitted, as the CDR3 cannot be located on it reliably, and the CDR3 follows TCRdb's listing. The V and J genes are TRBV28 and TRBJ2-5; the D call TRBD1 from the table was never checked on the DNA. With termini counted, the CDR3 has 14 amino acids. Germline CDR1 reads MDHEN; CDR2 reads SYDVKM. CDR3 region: CASSTSTGQETQYF.

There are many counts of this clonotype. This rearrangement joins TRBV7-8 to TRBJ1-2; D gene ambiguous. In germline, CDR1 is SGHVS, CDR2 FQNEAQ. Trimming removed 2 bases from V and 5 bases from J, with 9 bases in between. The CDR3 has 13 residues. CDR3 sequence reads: CASSLRTDYGYTF. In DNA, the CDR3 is TGTGCCAGCAGCTTACGGACGGATTATGGCTACACCTTC.

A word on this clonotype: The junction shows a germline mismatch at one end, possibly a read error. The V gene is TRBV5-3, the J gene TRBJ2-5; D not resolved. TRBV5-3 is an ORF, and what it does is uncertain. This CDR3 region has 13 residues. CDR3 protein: CASSFDPTETQYF. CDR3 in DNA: TGTGCCAGCAGCTTCGACCCTACGGAGACCCAGTACTTC.

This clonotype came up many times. CDR3 loop: CASSQERMGGELFF. The CDR3 DNA is TGTGCCAGCAGCCAAGAGAGGATGGGCGGGGAGCTGTTTTTT. The V call is TRBV4-2, the J call TRBJ2-2; D gene ambiguous. CDR1 and CDR2 from the germline V gene are LGHNA and YNFKEQ. V lost 0 bases, J lost 7 bases, and 9 bases lay in between. The CDR3 covers 14 residues.

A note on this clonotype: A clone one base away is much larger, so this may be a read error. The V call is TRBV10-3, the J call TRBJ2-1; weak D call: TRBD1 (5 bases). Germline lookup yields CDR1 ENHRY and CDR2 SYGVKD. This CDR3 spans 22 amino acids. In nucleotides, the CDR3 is TGTGCCATCAGTCCAGATAGTGCAGGGTTTGATTTTAAGTCGGGCTTACACAATGAGCGGTTCTTC. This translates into CAISPDSAGFDFKSGLHNERFF.

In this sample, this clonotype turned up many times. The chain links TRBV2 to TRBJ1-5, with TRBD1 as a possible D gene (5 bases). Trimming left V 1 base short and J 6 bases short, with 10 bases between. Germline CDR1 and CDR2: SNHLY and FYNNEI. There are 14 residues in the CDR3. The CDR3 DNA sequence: TGTGCCAGCAGTGAAGAGCGGGGGTTTCAGCCCCAGCATTTT. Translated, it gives CASSEERGFQPQHF. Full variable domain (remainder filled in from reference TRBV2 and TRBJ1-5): EPEVTQTPSHQVTQMGQEVILRCVPISNHLYFYWYRQILGQKVEFLVSFYNNEISEKSEIFDDQFSVERPDGSNFTLKIRSTKLEDSAMYFCASSEERGFQPQHFGDGTRLSIL.

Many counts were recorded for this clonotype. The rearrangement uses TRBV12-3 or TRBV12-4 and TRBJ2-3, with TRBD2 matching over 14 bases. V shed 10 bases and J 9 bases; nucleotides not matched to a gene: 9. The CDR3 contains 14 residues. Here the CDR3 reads CATGAGTSGGTQYF. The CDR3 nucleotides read TGTGCCACCGGAGCCGGGACTAGCGGGGGAACGCAGTATTTT.